Given below is one T cell receptor (beta chain) in context. Profiling relied on immunoSEQ multiplex PCR, and the TCRdb table lists in-frame clones only, not all of them. The sample records fewer than 200,000 clones, 90% being singletons. Germline V CDR1 and CDR2: MNHEY, SMNVEV (reference sequence). This CDR3 is 19 amino acids long. Trimming took 6 bases from V and 1 from J; bases not matched to a gene: 15. The entry originates in a study of control samples from healthy donors and cancer patients. The clonotype originates from a woman between 50 and 59 years old in good health. V usage is TRBV27 and J usage is TRBJ2-5; the match to TRBD2 covers 12 bases. Sequencing was done on a sample of blood. Here the CDR3 reads CASSRLGVGLAGPQETQYF. CDR3 sequence (DNA): TGTGCCAGCAGCCGCCTTGGGGTAGGACTAGCGGGGCCCCAAGAGACCCAGTACTTC.